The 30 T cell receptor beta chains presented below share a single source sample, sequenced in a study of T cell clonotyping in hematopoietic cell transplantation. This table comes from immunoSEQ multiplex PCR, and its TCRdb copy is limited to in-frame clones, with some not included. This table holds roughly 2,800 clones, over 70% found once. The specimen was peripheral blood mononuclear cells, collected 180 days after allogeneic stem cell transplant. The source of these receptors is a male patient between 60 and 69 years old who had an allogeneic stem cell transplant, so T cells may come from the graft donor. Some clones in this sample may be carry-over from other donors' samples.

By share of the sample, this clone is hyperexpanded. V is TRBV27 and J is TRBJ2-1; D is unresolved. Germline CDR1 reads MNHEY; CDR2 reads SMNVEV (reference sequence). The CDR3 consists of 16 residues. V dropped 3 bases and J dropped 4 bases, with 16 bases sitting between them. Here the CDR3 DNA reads TGTGCCAGCAGTTTTTGGCGGCCTGAGAAATACAATGAGCAGTTCTTC. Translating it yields CASSFWRPEKYNEQFF.

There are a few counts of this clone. CDR3 sequence: CASSRAPRDTQYF. In nucleotides, the CDR3 is TGTGCCAGCAGCCGGGCCCCAAGGGATACGCAGTATTTT. The J gene is TRBJ2-3, the V gene TRBV14; D remains ambiguous. CDR3 length: 13 residues. Trimming cost V 4 bases and J 6 bases, with 11 bases left between them. Germline V gene sequence: CDR1 SGHDN, CDR2 FVKESK.

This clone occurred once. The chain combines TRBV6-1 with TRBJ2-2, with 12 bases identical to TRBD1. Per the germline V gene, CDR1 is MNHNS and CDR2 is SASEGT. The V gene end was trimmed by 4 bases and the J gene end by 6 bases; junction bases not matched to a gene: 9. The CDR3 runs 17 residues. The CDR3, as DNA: TGTGCCAGCAGTGCTGGGACAGGGGGCTGGTATCCCGGGGAGCTGTTTTTT. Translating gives CASSAGTGGWYPGELFF.

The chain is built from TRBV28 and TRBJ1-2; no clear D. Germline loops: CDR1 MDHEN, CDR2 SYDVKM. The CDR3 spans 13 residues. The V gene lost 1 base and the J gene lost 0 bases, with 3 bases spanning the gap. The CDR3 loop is CASSLSPNYGYTF. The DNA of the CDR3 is TGTGCCAGCAGTTTATCCCCTAACTATGGCTACACCTTC.

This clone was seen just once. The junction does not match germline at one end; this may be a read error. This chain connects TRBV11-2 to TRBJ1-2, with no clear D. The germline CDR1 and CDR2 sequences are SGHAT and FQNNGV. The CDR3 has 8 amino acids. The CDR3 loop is CASSYTIF. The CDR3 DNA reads TGTGCCAGCAGCTATACAATATTC.

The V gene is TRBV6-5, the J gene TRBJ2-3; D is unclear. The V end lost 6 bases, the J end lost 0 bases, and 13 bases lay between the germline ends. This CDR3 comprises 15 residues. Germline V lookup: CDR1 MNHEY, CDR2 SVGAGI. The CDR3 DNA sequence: TGTGCCAGCAGGTCCCACGGCACTAGCACAGATACGCAGTATTTT. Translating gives CASRSHGTSTDTQYF.

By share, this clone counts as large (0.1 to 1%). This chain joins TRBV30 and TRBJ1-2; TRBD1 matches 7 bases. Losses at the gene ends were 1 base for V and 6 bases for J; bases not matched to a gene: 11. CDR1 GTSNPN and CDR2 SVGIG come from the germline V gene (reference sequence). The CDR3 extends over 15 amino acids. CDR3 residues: CAWSGMGQLQNGYTF. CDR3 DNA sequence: TGTGCCTGGAGTGGGATGGGACAGCTCCAAAATGGCTACACCTTC.

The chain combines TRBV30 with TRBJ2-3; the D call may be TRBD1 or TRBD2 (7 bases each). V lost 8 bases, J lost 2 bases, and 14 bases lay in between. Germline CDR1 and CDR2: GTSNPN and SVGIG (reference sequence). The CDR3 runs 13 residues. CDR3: CAVSGTDTDTQYF. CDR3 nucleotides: TGTGCCGTCAGCGGGACAGACACAGATACGCAGTATTTT. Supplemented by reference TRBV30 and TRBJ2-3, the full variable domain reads SQTIHQWPATLVQPVGSPLSLECTVEGTSNPNLYWYRQAAGRGLQLLFYSVGIGQISSEVPQNLSASRPQDRQFILSSKKLLLSDSGFYLCAVSGTDTDTQYFGPGTRLTVL.

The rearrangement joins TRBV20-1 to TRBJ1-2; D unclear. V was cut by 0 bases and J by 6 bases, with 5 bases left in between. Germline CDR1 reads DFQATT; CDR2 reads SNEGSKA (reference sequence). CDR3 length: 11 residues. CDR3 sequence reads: CSARDLHGYTF. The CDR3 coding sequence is TGCAGTGCTAGAGATCTCCATGGCTACACCTTC.

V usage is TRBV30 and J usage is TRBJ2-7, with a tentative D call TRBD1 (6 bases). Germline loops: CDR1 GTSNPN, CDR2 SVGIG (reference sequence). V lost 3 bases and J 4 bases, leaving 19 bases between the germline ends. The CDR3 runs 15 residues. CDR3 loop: CAWSRGQGISYEQYF. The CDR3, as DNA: TGTGCCTGGAGCAGAGGTCAGGGGATATCTTACGAGCAGTACTTC. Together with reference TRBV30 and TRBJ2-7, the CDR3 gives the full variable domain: SQTIHQWPATLVQPVGSPLSLECTVEGTSNPNLYWYRQAAGRGLQLLFYSVGIGQISSEVPQNLSASRPQDRQFILSSKKLLLSDSGFYLCAWSRGQGISYEQYFGPGTRLTVT.

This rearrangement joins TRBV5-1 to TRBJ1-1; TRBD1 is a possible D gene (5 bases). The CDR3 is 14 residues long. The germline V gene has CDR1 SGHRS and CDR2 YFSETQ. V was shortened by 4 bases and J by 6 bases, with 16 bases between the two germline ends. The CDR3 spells CASSPFGRVPEAFF. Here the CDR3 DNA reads TGCGCCAGCAGCCCCTTCGGCAGGGTCCCTGAAGCTTTCTTT.

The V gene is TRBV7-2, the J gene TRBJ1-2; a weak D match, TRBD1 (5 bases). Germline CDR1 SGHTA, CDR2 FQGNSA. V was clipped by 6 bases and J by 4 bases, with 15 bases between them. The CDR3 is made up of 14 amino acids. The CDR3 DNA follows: TGTGCCAGCAGGAAAGAGGGGAGTTCCTATGGCTACACCTTC. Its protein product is CASRKEGSSYGYTF.

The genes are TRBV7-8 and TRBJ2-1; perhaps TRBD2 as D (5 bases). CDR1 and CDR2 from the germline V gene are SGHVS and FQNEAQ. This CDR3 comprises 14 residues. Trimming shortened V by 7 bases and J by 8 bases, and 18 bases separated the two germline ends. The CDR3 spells CASTPTDSYDEQFF. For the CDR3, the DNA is TGTGCCAGCACCCCAACGGACTCTTACGATGAGCAGTTCTTC.

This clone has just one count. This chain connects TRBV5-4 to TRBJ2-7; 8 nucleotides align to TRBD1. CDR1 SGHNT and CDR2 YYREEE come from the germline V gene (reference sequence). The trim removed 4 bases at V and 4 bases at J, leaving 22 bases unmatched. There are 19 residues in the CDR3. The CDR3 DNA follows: TGTGCCAGCAGCCGAACCAACGTGGGACAGGAATACTTTACTTACGAGCAGTACTTC. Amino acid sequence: CASSRTNVGQEYFTYEQYF. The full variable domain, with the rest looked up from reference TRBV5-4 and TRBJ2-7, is ETGVTQSPTHLIKTRGQQVTLRCSSQSGHNTVSWYQQALGQGPQFIFQYYREEENGRGNFPPRFSGLQFPNYSSELNVNALELDDSALYLCASSRTNVGQEYFTYEQYFGPGTRLTVT.

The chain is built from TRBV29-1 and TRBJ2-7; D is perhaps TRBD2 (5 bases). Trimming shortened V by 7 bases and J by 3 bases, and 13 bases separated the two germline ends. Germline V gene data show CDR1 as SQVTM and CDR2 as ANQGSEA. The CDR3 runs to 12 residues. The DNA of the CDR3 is TGCAGCGCCCGGAATAGCGTCTACGAGCAGTACTTC. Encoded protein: CSARNSVYEQYF.

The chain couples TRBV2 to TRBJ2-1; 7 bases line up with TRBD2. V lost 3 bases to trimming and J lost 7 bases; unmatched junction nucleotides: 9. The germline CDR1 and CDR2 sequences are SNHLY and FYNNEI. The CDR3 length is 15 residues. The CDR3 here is CASSEVAGVWNEQFF. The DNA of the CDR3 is TGTGCCAGCAGTGAGGTTGCGGGAGTGTGGAATGAGCAGTTCTTC.

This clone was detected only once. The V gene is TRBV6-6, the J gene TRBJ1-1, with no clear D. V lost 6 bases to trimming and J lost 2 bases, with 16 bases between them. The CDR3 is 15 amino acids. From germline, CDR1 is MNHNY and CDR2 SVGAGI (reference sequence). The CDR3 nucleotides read TGTGCCAGCAGCCGGACGTCCACGGCAAACACTGAAGCTTTCTTT. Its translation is CASSRTSTANTEAFF.

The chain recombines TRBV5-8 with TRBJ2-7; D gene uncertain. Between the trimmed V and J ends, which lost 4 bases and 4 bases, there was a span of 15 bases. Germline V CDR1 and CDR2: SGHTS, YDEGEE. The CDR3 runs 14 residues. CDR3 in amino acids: CASSNPTNAYEQYF. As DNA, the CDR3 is TGTGCCAGCAGCAATCCCACCAACGCTTACGAGCAGTACTTC.

The CDR3 nucleotides read TGTGCCTGGAATACAGGGGGAAGCTCTGGAAACACCATATATTTT. This translates into CAWNTGGSSGNTIYF. The chain uses TRBV30 and TRBJ1-3; 8 bases are shared with TRBD1. V lost 4 bases and J lost 0; bases outside the gene matches: 5. Germline lookup yields CDR1 GTSNPN and CDR2 SVGIG (reference sequence). CDR3 length: 15 residues.

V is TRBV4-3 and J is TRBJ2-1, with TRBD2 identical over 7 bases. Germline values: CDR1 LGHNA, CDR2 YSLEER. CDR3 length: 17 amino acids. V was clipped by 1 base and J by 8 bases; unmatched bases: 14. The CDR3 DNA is TGCGCCAGCAGCCAAGGGGAAGGGGTGGGAGGGCCCGATGAGCAGTTCTTC. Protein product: CASSQGEGVGGPDEQFF.

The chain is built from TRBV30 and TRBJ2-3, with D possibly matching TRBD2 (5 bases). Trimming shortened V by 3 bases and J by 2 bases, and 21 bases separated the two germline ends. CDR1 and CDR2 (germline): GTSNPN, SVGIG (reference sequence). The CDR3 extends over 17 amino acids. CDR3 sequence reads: CAWRHEPDSENTDTQYF. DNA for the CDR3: TGTGCCTGGAGACACGAGCCGGACTCAGAAAACACAGATACGCAGTATTTT.

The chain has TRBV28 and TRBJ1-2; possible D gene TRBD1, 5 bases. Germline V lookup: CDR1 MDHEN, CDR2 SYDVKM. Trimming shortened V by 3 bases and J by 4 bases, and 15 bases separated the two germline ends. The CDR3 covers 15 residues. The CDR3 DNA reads TGTGCCAGCAGTTTCCTGTCAGGGAAGAGCTATGGCTACACCTTC. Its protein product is CASSFLSGKSYGYTF.

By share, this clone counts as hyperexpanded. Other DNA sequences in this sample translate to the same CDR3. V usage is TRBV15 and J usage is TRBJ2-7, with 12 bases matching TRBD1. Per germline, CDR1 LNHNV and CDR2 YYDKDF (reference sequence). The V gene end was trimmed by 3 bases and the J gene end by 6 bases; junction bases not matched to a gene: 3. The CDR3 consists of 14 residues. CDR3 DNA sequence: TGTGCCACCAGCAGGGGACAGGGGGCTCGCGAGCAGTACTTC. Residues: CATSRGQGAREQYF.

In DNA form, the CDR3 reads TGCAGCGTTGGTGGAGCGAACGAGCAGTACTTC. It encodes CSVGGANEQYF. The V call is TRBV29-1, the J call TRBJ2-7, with unresolved D. The germline gives CDR1 SQVTM, CDR2 ANQGSEA. V was clipped by 4 bases and J by 5 bases, with 9 bases between them. There are 11 residues in the CDR3.

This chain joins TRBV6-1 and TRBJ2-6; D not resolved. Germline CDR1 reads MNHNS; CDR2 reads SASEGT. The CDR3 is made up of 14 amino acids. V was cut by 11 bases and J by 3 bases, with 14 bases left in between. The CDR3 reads CAFAENGGANVLTF. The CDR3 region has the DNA TGTGCCTTCGCGGAAAATGGTGGGGCCAACGTCCTGACTTTC.

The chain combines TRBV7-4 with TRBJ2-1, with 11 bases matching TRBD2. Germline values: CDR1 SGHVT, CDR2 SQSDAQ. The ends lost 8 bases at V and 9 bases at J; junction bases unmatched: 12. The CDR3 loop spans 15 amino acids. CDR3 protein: CASLMGASGRTEQFF. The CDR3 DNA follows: TGTGCCAGCCTCATGGGGGCTAGCGGGAGGACTGAGCAGTTCTTC.

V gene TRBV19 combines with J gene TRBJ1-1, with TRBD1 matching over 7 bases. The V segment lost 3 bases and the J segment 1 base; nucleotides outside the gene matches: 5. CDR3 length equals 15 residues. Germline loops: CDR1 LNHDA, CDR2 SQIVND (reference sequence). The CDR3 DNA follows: TGTGCCAGTAGTATCCCTCGGACAGGGAACACTGAAGCTTTCTTT. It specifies CASSIPRTGNTEAFF.

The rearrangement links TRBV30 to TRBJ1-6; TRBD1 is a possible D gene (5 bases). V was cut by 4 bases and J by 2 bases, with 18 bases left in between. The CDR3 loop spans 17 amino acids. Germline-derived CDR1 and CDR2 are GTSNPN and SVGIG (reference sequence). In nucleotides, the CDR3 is TGTGCCTGGACCCCCGGAGGGGTGGGGACCTATAATTCACCCCTCCACTTT. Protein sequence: CAWTPGGVGTYNSPLHF.

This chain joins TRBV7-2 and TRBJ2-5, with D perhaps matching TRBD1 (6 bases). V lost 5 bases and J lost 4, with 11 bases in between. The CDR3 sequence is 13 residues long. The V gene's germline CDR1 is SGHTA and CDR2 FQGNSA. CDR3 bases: TGTGCCAGCAGCCCCCGGACAGCAGAGACCCAGTACTTC. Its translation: CASSPRTAETQYF.

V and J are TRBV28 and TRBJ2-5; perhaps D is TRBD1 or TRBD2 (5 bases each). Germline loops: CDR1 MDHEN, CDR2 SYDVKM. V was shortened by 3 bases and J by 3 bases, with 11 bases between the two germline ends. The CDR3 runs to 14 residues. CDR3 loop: CASSFRDGEETQYF. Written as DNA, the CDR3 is TGTGCCAGCAGTTTCAGGGACGGTGAAGAGACCCAGTACTTC.